The 25 T cell receptor beta chains reported below all come from one sample, sequenced in a study of shared clonotypes between healthy human individuals. The method was immunoSEQ multiplex PCR; TCRdb's version includes in-frame clones alone and lacks a portion of them. The repertoire includes more than 2 million clones, under 97% of them detected once, and 0.13% sits in the top ten. The sample was naive CD4+ T cells sorted from blood. Noted subset: CD45RA+ positively selected. All receptors derive from a man younger than 35 in good health.

About this clone itself: Other DNA sequences from this sample encode an identical CDR3 as well. The rearrangement uses TRBV5-1 and TRBJ2-2; D ambiguous. The V end was cut by 1 base, the J end by 1 base, with 2 bases between. Germline CDR1 reads SGHRS; CDR2 reads YFSETQ. CDR3 length equals 13 residues. CDR3 nucleotide sequence: TGCGCCAGCAGCTTGATGAACACCGGGGAGCTGTTTTTT. Amino acids: CASSLMNTGELFF. Full variable domain (outside the CDR3, taken from reference TRBV5-1 and TRBJ2-2): KAGVTQTPRYLIKTRGQQVTLSCSPISGHRSVSWYQQTPGQGLQFLFEYFSETQRNKGNFPGRFSGRQFSNSRSEMNVSTLELGDSALYLCASSLMNTGELFFGEGSRLTVL.

The chain recombines TRBV4-2 with TRBJ2-1; TRBD2 matches 7 bases. The germline V gene encodes CDR1 LGHNA and CDR2 YNFKEQ. This CDR3 spans 19 amino acids. The ends lost 0 bases at V and 1 base at J; junction bases unmatched: 12. The DNA of the CDR3 is TGTGCCAGCAGCCAAGAGTACCCACCCGGGGGAGGGTCCTACAATGAGCAGTTCTTC. Protein product: CASSQEYPPGGGSYNEQFF.

Worth noting for this clone: Distinct nucleotide sequences in the sample also encode this CDR3. The chain is built from TRBV5-1 and TRBJ2-5, with D possibly being TRBD1 or TRBD2 (6 bases each). The V end was cut by 4 bases, the J end by 3 bases, with 10 bases between. Germline-derived CDR1 and CDR2 are SGHRS and YFSETQ. This CDR3 contains 13 residues. The CDR3: CASSGRTEETQYF. The DNA of the CDR3 is TGCGCCAGCAGCGGGAGGACAGAAGAGACCCAGTACTTC.

V is TRBV7-8 and J is TRBJ2-7; D is perhaps TRBD1 or TRBD2 (5 bases each). In germline, CDR1 is SGHVS, CDR2 FQNEAQ. The CDR3 spans 14 residues. Trimming stripped 0 bases from V and 10 bases from J, with 16 bases between. CDR3 loop: CASSLAVGETQQYF. In DNA form, the CDR3 reads TGTGCCAGCAGCTTAGCGGTGGGGGAGACACAACAGTACTTC.

This sequence joins TRBV19 and TRBJ2-7; weak D call: TRBD1 (6 bases). CDR1 is LNHDA, CDR2 SQIVND, per germline (reference sequence). The ends were cut back, 7 bases at V and 2 bases at J, with 21 bases in the middle. This CDR3 spans 16 amino acids. The CDR3 sequence is CASTPSWPGVAYEQYF. The CDR3 DNA sequence: TGTGCCAGTACCCCCTCCTGGCCAGGGGTGGCCTACGAGCAGTACTTC.

The V gene is TRBV5-1, the J gene TRBJ1-2, with TRBD1 matching over 8 bases. V dropped 4 bases and J dropped 3; count of bases not matched to a gene: 11. This CDR3 has 16 residues. Germline V lookup: CDR1 SGHRS, CDR2 YFSETQ. The CDR3 DNA follows: TGCGCCAGCAGCCCCTCGACAGGGGCCAAAGACTATGGCTACACCTTC. This translates into CASSPSTGAKDYGYTF.

The chain links TRBV5-1 to TRBJ2-3; maybe TRBD2 (6 bases). The CDR3 loop spans 14 amino acids. The V gene lost 4 bases and the J gene lost 2 bases, with 11 bases spanning the gap. Germline values: CDR1 SGHRS, CDR2 YFSETQ. The CDR3: CASSEGLNTDTQYF. In nucleotides, the CDR3 is TGCGCCAGCAGCGAGGGACTGAACACAGATACGCAGTATTTT.

The gene calls are TRBV19 and TRBJ2-2, with 7 bases aligning to TRBD2. V trimming: 5 bases; J trimming: 4 bases; junction bases outside the gene matches: 7. Germline V gene sequence: CDR1 LNHDA, CDR2 SQIVND (reference sequence). The CDR3 is 15 amino acids. CDR3 coding DNA: TGTGCCAGTAGTCAGAGCGGGGAGTCCACCGGGGAGCTGTTTTTT. This sequence encodes CASSQSGESTGELFF.

This sequence joins TRBV5-1 and TRBJ1-2; D is unclear. The V end lost 4 bases, the J end lost 5 bases, and 18 bases lay between the germline ends. CDR3 length equals 15 residues. Germline-derived CDR1 and CDR2 are SGHRS and YFSETQ. CDR3 amino acids: CASSRGQTDVYGYTF. Written as DNA, the CDR3 is TGCGCCAGCAGCCGCGGTCAGACGGATGTGTATGGCTACACCTTC. Looking up the rest from reference TRBV5-1 and TRBJ1-2 gives the full variable domain: KAGVTQTPRYLIKTRGQQVTLSCSPISGHRSVSWYQQTPGQGLQFLFEYFSETQRNKGNFPGRFSGRQFSNSRSEMNVSTLELGDSALYLCASSRGQTDVYGYTFGSGTRLTVV.

This rearrangement joins TRBV5-6 to TRBJ2-1; D may be TRBD1 or TRBD2 (5 bases each). This CDR3 comprises 16 residues. Germline lookup yields CDR1 SGHDT and CDR2 YYEEEE. Trimming pared 0 bases from V and 4 bases from J, leaving 14 bases between. DNA for the CDR3: TGTGCCAGCAGCTTGGCGGGGACGGGGCGATACAATGAGCAGTTCTTC. Translated: CASSLAGTGRYNEQFF.

The chain links TRBV27 to TRBJ1-6; 7 positions agree with TRBD1. V dropped 2 bases and J dropped 9; count of bases not matched to a gene: 16. Germline values: CDR1 MNHEY, CDR2 SMNVEV (reference sequence). The CDR3 length is 18 residues. The CDR3 is CASSLTRQGPNLRSPLHF. CDR3 nucleotide sequence: TGTGCCAGCAGTTTAACCAGACAGGGTCCTAATTTGCGTTCACCCCTCCACTTT.

The chain has TRBV7-2 and TRBJ2-1; D remains ambiguous. CDR1 and CDR2 from the germline V gene are SGHTA and FQGNSA. Trimming cost V 8 bases and J 6 bases, with 5 bases left between them. The CDR3 runs 10 residues. CDR3 residues: CASLSNEQFF. For the CDR3, the DNA is TGTGCCAGCCTTTCCAATGAGCAGTTCTTC. Complete variable domain (other parts from reference TRBV7-2 and TRBJ2-1): GAGVSQSPSNKVTEKGKDVELRCDPISGHTALYWYRQSLGQGLEFLIYFQGNSAPDKSGLPSDRFSAERTGGSVSTLTIQRTQQEDSAVYLCASLSNEQFFGPGTRLTVL.

V usage is TRBV7-2 and J usage is TRBJ1-6; a possible D gene is TRBD1 (5 bases). The CDR3 extends over 17 amino acids. The germline V gene has CDR1 SGHTA and CDR2 FQGNSA. Trimming left V 2 bases short and J 7 bases short, with 18 bases between. The CDR3 loop reads CASSLLGGRFFNSPLHF. CDR3 sequence (DNA): TGTGCCAGCAGCTTATTGGGGGGACGGTTTTTCAATTCACCCCTCCACTTT.

With regard to this clone: Germline and junction disagree at one end, which may indicate a read error. The gene calls are TRBV7-7 and TRBJ2-5, with TRBD2 identical over 12 bases. There are 15 residues in the CDR3. Germline CDR1 and CDR2: SSHAT and FNYEAQ (reference sequence). The CDR3 here is CASSLLAGGQETQYF. The CDR3 DNA sequence: TGTGCTAGCAGCTTGCTAGCGGGGGGGCAAGAGACCCAGTACTTC.

V and J are TRBV6-6 and TRBJ2-1; TRBD2 agrees at 8 bases. From germline, CDR1 is MNHNY and CDR2 SVGAGI (reference sequence). The V gene end was trimmed by 5 bases and the J gene end by 3 bases; junction bases not matched to a gene: 9. The CDR3 covers 16 residues. In DNA, the CDR3 is TGTGCCAGCAGTCCTCCTACTAGCGGAAACTACAATGAGCAGTTCTTC. Protein sequence: CASSPPTSGNYNEQFF.

V gene TRBV7-2 combines with J gene TRBJ2-7; 9 bases line up with TRBD2. With 0 bases clipped from V and 3 bases from J, the junction kept 12 bases outside the gene matches. CDR3 size: 18 residues. Germline assignment: CDR1 SGHTA and CDR2 FQGNSA. CDR3 DNA sequence: TGTGCCAGCAGCTTAGCGTGGTCTAGCGGGGTTCGAGGCTACGAGCAGTACTTC. Translating gives CASSLAWSSGVRGYEQYF.

The CDR3 DNA is TGTGCCAGCTCACCTGCGCGACTAGCGCCGTCCTACGAGCAGTACTTC. It specifies CASSPARLAPSYEQYF. V is TRBV18 and J is TRBJ2-7, with 8 bases identical to TRBD2. The CDR3 spans 16 residues. Germline assignment: CDR1 KGHSH and CDR2 LQKENI. Trimming removed 3 bases from V and 1 base from J; junction bases left unmatched: 8.

The chain links TRBV6-6 to TRBJ2-7; D is possibly TRBD1 or TRBD2 (6 bases each). In germline, CDR1 is MNHNY, CDR2 SVGAGI (reference sequence). V lost 2 bases to trimming and J lost 5 bases, with 13 bases between them. This CDR3 region has 14 residues. Written as DNA, the CDR3 is TGTGCCAGCAGTTACATGGGGGGCGCCGACGAGCAGTACTTC. Its protein is CASSYMGGADEQYF.

CDR3 in amino acids: CASSLQTGGSYGYTF. CDR3 nucleotide sequence: TGTGCCAGCAGCCTCCAGACAGGGGGATCCTATGGCTACACCTTC. This chain links TRBV7-2 with TRBJ1-2, with 9 positions matching TRBD1. From germline, CDR1 is SGHTA and CDR2 FQGNSA. The CDR3 is 15 residues long. V was clipped by 5 bases and J by 4 bases; unmatched bases: 8.

The chain joins TRBV5-6 to TRBJ2-5, with 7 bases matching TRBD2. Germline V gene data show CDR1 as SGHDT and CDR2 as YYEEEE. The CDR3 runs 12 residues. The ends lost 2 bases at V and 9 bases at J; junction bases unmatched: 4. The CDR3 DNA is TGTGCCAGCAGCTTAGACGGGGGGTCCCAGTACTTC. Amino acid sequence: CASSLDGGSQYF.

The chain recombines TRBV13 with TRBJ2-1, with D unclear. This CDR3 is built from 14 residues. Trimming cost V 3 bases and J 0 bases, with 6 bases left between them. Germline CDR1 is PRHDT and CDR2 is FYEKMQ (reference sequence). Here the CDR3 DNA reads TGTGCCAGCAGCTTCATCGACTCCTACAATGAGCAGTTCTTC. This gives the protein CASSFIDSYNEQFF.

The chain employs TRBV5-6 and TRBJ1-6; D is uncertain. The germline V gene encodes CDR1 SGHDT and CDR2 YYEEEE. Trimming cost V 0 bases and J 5 bases, with 6 bases left between them. The CDR3 has 14 amino acids. Here the CDR3 reads CASSLVHDNSPLHF. The CDR3 nucleotides read TGTGCCAGCAGCTTGGTTCACGATAATTCACCCCTCCACTTT. The full variable domain, in which reference TRBV5-6 and TRBJ1-6 provide the parts outside the CDR3, is DAGVTQSPTHLIKTRGQQVTLRCSPKSGHDTVSWYQQALGQGPQFIFQYYEEEERQRGNFPDRFSGHQFPNYSSELNVNALLLGDSALYLCASSLVHDNSPLHFGNGTRLTVT.

The V call is TRBV25-1, the J call TRBJ2-5; D might be TRBD1 or TRBD2, each matching 5 bases. The CDR3 runs 13 residues. Per germline, CDR1 MGHDK and CDR2 SYGVNS. V lost 1 base and J 12 bases, leaving 15 bases between the germline ends. CDR3 nucleotides: TGTGCCAGCAGTGAATTGGTTTGGGGGTTCAAGTACTTC. It translates to CASSELVWGFKYF.

The V call is TRBV5-1, the J call TRBJ2-7, with 8 positions matching TRBD2. CDR1 is SGHRS and CDR2 is YFSETQ in the germline V gene. CDR3 length equals 17 residues. V dropped 3 bases and J dropped 2; count of bases not matched to a gene: 13. CDR3 protein: CASSSIPGLGIPYEQYF. The CDR3 nucleotides read TGCGCCAGCAGCTCGATCCCGGGACTAGGGATACCCTACGAGCAGTACTTC.

With respect to this clone: Other DNA sequences from this sample encode an identical CDR3 as well. This rearrangement joins TRBV2 to TRBJ2-7; possibly TRBD2 for D (6 bases). V was clipped by 6 bases and J by 2 bases, with 14 bases between them. In germline, CDR1 is SNHLY, CDR2 FYNNEI. This CDR3 spans 14 amino acids. This CDR3 is CASRPGTEAYEQYF. CDR3 nucleotides: TGTGCCAGCAGGCCCGGGACTGAGGCCTACGAGCAGTACTTC.